This T cell receptor beta chain was observed in a study of blood T cell repertoires in COVID-19. Study summary: Acute and convalescent COVID-19 samples came from the United States, Italy and Spain. PBMCs, B-cell-depleted T cells, or T cells provided the cDNA or gDNA that made up the material.

The authors' processing: It was from reference gene primer amplification that nucleated cell counts were estimated. Clones were read by immunoSEQ multiplex PCR, and TCRdb kept only the in-frame ones, dropping some. V, J and clone size are taken as reported in that table, and D and trimming were inferred from the DNA itself. The sample shows a few hundred thousand clones, roughly nine tenths of them seen only once. This CDR3 is built from 15 residues. J gave up 6 bases and V 7 bases, and 13 bases lay outside the gene matches. Germline CDR1 is MNHEY and CDR2 is SVGAGI. This clone showed up just a few times.

This sequence joins TRBV6-5 and TRBJ1-2; 8 bases map to TRBD1. The specimen was peripheral blood. The TCR comes from a man aged 18-30 years with active or convalescent COVID-19. As DNA, the CDR3 is TGTGCCAGCACCCGACAGGGGCGGAGGGATAATGGCTACACCTTC. This translates into CASTRQGRRDNGYTF.